This T cell receptor beta chain comes out of a study of cytomegalovirus exposure and HLA in healthy donors. V was pared by 5 bases and J by 10 bases, with 14 bases between. Germline CDR1 and CDR2: LNHDA and SQIVND (reference sequence). This CDR3 has 12 amino acids. Primers: 60 Vbeta forward and 13 Jbeta reverse. Method: immunoSEQ multiplex PCR; TCRdb's copy keeps in-frame clones and lacks some. The sample lists 100,000 or so clones, under 80% occurring once. V and J are TRBV19 and TRBJ1-1; D perhaps matches TRBD1 (6 bases). This clonotype originated in a woman between 18 and 29 years old in good health and CMV-seropositive. What was sequenced was PBMCs. CDR3 sequence: CASSDLEGVAFF. The DNA of the CDR3 is TGTGCCAGTAGTGACCTTGAGGGGGTAGCTTTCTTT.